Each of the 16 T cell receptor beta chains below was sequenced from the same sample in a study of T cell clusters in autoimmune cytopenias. TRB rearrangements were amplified by touch-down multiplex PCR with mixed TRB-A/B primers. Following a re-call of the multiplex PCR reads, TCRdb has one entry per CDR3 protein and lacks DNA. This sample's table reports 550 to 800 distinct CDR3 sequences. Each sample's input was 250 to 300 ng genomic DNA, some 38,000 genome equivalents. These same data were also listed under a study on T cell repertoires in aging, cancer and after chemotherapy.

The sample comprised peripheral blood. The receptors were gathered from a human donor with an autoimmune cytopenia or autoimmune hepatitis (not recorded which).

In terms of frequency, this clonotype is medium-sized. The chain employs TRBV30 and TRBJ2-4; TCRdb calls TRBD2, which cannot be checked without DNA. This CDR3 contains 13 residues. The germline CDR1 and CDR2 sequences are GTSNPN and SVGIG (reference sequence). The CDR3 reads CAWATSGGGIQYF.

By frequency, this clonotype registers large. The chain links TRBV27 to TRBJ2-1; TCRdb's D call of TRBD2 is untestable without DNA. Germline CDR1 reads MNHEY; CDR2 reads SMNVEV (reference sequence). This CDR3 has 16 amino acids. The chain's CDR3 is CASSSTTSGRGSEQFF.

This clonotype is deemed large by its frequency. This chain uses TRBV11-2 with TRBJ1-2. Germline V lookup: CDR1 SGHAT, CDR2 FQNNGV. The CDR3 sequence is 13 residues long. This chain's CDR3 is CASSRTANYGYTF.

This clonotype registers hyperexpanded by frequency. The chain employs TRBV6-5 and TRBJ2-7; with no DNA, the TCRdb D assignment of TRBD1 cannot be verified. Germline CDR1 and CDR2: MNHEY and SVGAGI. CDR3 length equals 12 residues. CDR3 loop: CASSHGGYEQYF.

This clonotype is labeled medium-sized based on frequency. The chain uses TRBV5-1 and TRBJ1-2; checking the TCRdb D call of TRBD1 is not possible without DNA. The CDR3 covers 13 residues. Germline CDR1 and CDR2: SGHRS and YFSETQ. The CDR3: CASSPDQGVGYTF. Drawing the rest from reference TRBV5-1 and TRBJ1-2, the complete variable domain is KAGVTQTPRYLIKTRGQQVTLSCSPISGHRSVSWYQQTPGQGLQFLFEYFSETQRNKGNFPGRFSGRQFSNSRSEMNVSTLELGDSALYLCASSPDQGVGYTFGSGTRLTVV.

The genes are TRBV7-9 and TRBJ1-3; the TCRdb D gene call, TRBD1, has no DNA to confirm it. The CDR3 has 15 residues. Looked up from germline, CDR1 is SEHNR and CDR2 is FQNEAQ (reference sequence). The CDR3 loop reads CASSSTDREGNTIYF.

By frequency, this clonotype is medium-sized. The chain uses TRBV12-3 or TRBV12-4 and TRBJ2-6; the TRBD1 assignment by TCRdb is unverifiable without DNA. CDR3 length: 16 amino acids. CDR3 sequence reads: CASSPLQGSGANVLTF.

This clonotype registers hyperexpanded by frequency. The CDR3 is CSARDRRLYGYNEQFF. This chain uses TRBV20-1 with TRBJ2-1; TCRdb picks TRBD1, but there is no DNA to check that call. The CDR3 is 16 residues long. In germline, CDR1 is DFQATT, CDR2 SNEGSKA (reference sequence).

The chain joins TRBV6-5 to TRBJ1-1. Germline V lookup: CDR1 MNHEY, CDR2 SVGAGI. CDR3 length: 19 residues. CDR3 region: CASSLAGGEVINKNTEAFF.

The rearrangement uses TRBV19 and TRBJ2-5; TCRdb returns TRBD2, unconfirmable since there is no DNA. The germline V gene encodes CDR1 LNHDA and CDR2 SQIVND (reference sequence). The CDR3 runs 15 residues. CDR3 sequence: CASSMTSGVGETQYF.

The chain recombines TRBV28 with TRBJ2-7. This CDR3 is built from 12 residues. The germline V gene encodes CDR1 MDHEN and CDR2 SYDVKM. CDR3 protein: CASRSSTYEQYF.

By frequency, this clonotype is medium-sized. V is TRBV20-1 and J is TRBJ1-2; TCRdb picks TRBD1, but there is no DNA to check that call. In germline, CDR1 is DFQATT, CDR2 SNEGSKA (reference sequence). The CDR3 contains 13 residues. CDR3 in amino acids: CSANDRRSYGYTF.

The rearrangement links TRBV7-9 to TRBJ2-7; TCRdb picks TRBD1, but there is no DNA to check that call. CDR1 is SEHNR and CDR2 is FQNEAQ in the germline V gene (reference sequence). This CDR3 spans 15 amino acids. The chain's CDR3 is CASSVIGGRAYEQYF.

J is TRBJ1-3 and V is TRBV7-9. The CDR3 is made up of 16 amino acids. From germline, CDR1 is SEHNR and CDR2 FQNEAQ (reference sequence). The CDR3 here is CASSPKEVLSGNTIYF.

The chain joins TRBV7-6 to TRBJ1-1; as DNA is missing, the TRBD1 call by TCRdb cannot be tested. This CDR3 contains 13 residues. Germline values: CDR1 SGHVS, CDR2 FNYEAQ. The CDR3 reads CASSRDRNTEAFF.

By frequency, this clonotype registers large. The V gene is TRBV12-3 or TRBV12-4, the J gene TRBJ1-2; with no DNA, the TCRdb D assignment of TRBD1 cannot be verified. This CDR3 comprises 14 residues. CDR3 amino acids: CASRTWGARDGYTF.